Described below is a single T cell receptor (beta chain) sequence and its context. Its specificity is unknown. The sample originates from a study of CD8 T cells in ankylosing spondylitis. Germline V CDR1 and CDR2: MGHDK, SYGVNS. Trimming cost V 8 bases and J 5 bases, with 22 bases left between them. The CDR3 extends over 16 amino acids. Study outcomes and limitations: Characteristic of ankylosing spondylitis blood, it appeared, was a TCR beta motif comprising several highly homologous variants.

TCRdb re-called the 5' RACE reads with MiXCR, one entry per CDR3 protein. The table includes some 400,000 distinct CDR3 sequences, 20% to 25% detected once. This sequence joins TRBV25-1 and TRBJ2-1, with a tentative D call TRBD2 (6 bases). Sequences were obtained from blood, either unsorted or a sorted T cell fraction (not recorded which). The source is a male donor with ankylosing spondylitis. CDR3 region: CASLPRVAGIHNEQFF. The CDR3 bases are TGTGCCAGCCTCCCCAGGGTGGCGGGGATCCACAATGAGCAGTTCTTC.